These 32 T cell receptor beta chains were sequenced from one sample in a study of blood T cell repertoires in COVID-19. Sequenced by immunoSEQ multiplex PCR; TCRdb stores in-frame clones only, minus some. The sample has more than 7,500 clones; less than 90% are singletons. Source material: peripheral blood. The receptor source for this set is a human donor with active COVID-19. The donor label of this sample is uncertain.

The chain joins TRBV3-1 (or the pseudogene TRBV3-2) to TRBJ2-5, with 7 bases matching TRBD2. The CDR3 contains 14 residues. V gave up 7 bases and J gave up 1 base; unmatched junction bases: 6. Germline V CDR1 and CDR2: LGHDT, YNNKEL (reference sequence). Here the CDR3 reads CASTPSGTQETQYF. CDR3 nucleotides: TGTGCCAGCACCCCAAGCGGGACCCAAGAGACCCAGTACTTC.

The chain uses TRBV10-1 and TRBJ2-7, with 16 bases aligning to TRBD2. CDR1 and CDR2 from the germline V gene are WNHNN and SYGVQD (reference sequence). The length of the CDR3 is 16 residues. Unmatched junction bases numbered 6, after V lost 5 bases and J lost 5 bases. DNA for the CDR3: TGCGCCAGCAGTCGGGGACTAGCGGGAGGGCCCCACGAGCAGTACGTC. It encodes CASSRGLAGGPHEQYV.

The rearrangement joins TRBV11-2 to TRBJ2-2, with 9 bases lining up with TRBD2. V shed 2 bases and J 6 bases; nucleotides not matched to a gene: 1. CDR3 length: 14 amino acids. CDR1 and CDR2 from the germline V gene are SGHAT and FQNNGV. CDR3 in amino acids: CASSLRGGAGELFF. The DNA for the CDR3 is TGTGCCAGCAGCTTACGCGGGGGGGCCGGGGAGCTGTTTTTT.

CDR3 amino acids: CASSDLAGGPYEQYV. The CDR3, as DNA: TGTGCCAGCAGCGATCTAGCGGGAGGGCCCTACGAGCAGTACGTC. The chain carries TRBV7-9 and TRBJ2-7, with 12 nucleotides matching TRBD2. Germline V gives CDR1 SEHNR, CDR2 FQNEAQ (reference sequence). V was pared by 5 bases and J by 2 bases, with 4 bases of the junction left unmatched. The CDR3 totals 15 residues.

The chain recombines TRBV18 with TRBJ2-3; D uncertain. This CDR3 spans 11 amino acids. V dropped 3 bases and J dropped 6 bases, with 4 bases sitting between them. Germline V lookup: CDR1 KGHSH, CDR2 LQKENI. Here the CDR3 DNA reads TGTGCCAGCTCACCCCTTGATACGCAGTATTTT. Translating gives CASSPLDTQYF.

The chain joins TRBV12-3 or TRBV12-4 to TRBJ2-4, with D possibly being TRBD1 (5 bases). V shed 2 bases and J shed 3 bases, with 5 bases lying between them. The CDR3 is 13 amino acids. Written as DNA, the CDR3 is TGTGCCAGCAGTTTACAGGGCAAAAACATTCAGTACTTC. Translated: CASSLQGKNIQYF.

V gene TRBV29-1 combines with J gene TRBJ1-1, with D possibly TRBD1 on 6 matching bases. CDR1 is SQVTM and CDR2 is ANQGSEA in the germline V gene. V lost 6 bases to trimming and J lost 0 bases, with 14 bases between them. The CDR3 runs 14 residues. CDR3 in DNA: TGCAGCGTAAAGGACAGTTACATGAACACTGAAGCTTTCTTT. This codes for CSVKDSYMNTEAFF.

The CDR3 protein is CASSGTSDEQYV. The DNA for the CDR3 is TGCGCCAGCAGTGGGACTAGCGATGAGCAGTACGTC. This chain joins TRBV10-1 and TRBJ2-7; the match to TRBD2 covers 9 bases. The germline V gene has CDR1 WNHNN and CDR2 SYGVQD (reference sequence). The CDR3 runs 12 residues. The V gene end was trimmed by 4 bases and the J gene end by 7 bases; junction bases not matched to a gene: 2.

The chain recombines TRBV6-5 with TRBJ1-1; 7 bases agree with TRBD1. Losses at the gene ends were 5 bases for V and 6 bases for J; bases not matched to a gene: 9. This CDR3 is 14 amino acids long. The germline CDR1 and CDR2 sequences are MNHEY and SVGAGI. CDR3 bases: TGTGCCAGCAGTAGGGACAGAGTTGTACCTGAAGCTTTCTTT. Protein: CASSRDRVVPEAFF.

The J gene is TRBJ2-1, the V gene TRBV14, with a tentative D call TRBD2 (6 bases). The CDR3 consists of 13 residues. Trimming took 8 bases from V and 8 from J, leaving 16 bases between them. Germline V gives CDR1 SGHDN, CDR2 FVKESK. The CDR3, as DNA: TGTGCCAGCTCATATGCGGGAAGGGATGAGCAGTTCTTC. It codes for CASSYAGRDEQFF. Based on the CDR3 plus reference TRBV14 and TRBJ2-1, the full variable domain is EAGVTQFPSHSVIEKGQTVTLRCDPISGHDNLYWYRRVMGKEIKFLLHFVKESKQDESGMPNNRFLAERTGGTYSTLKVQPAELEDSGVYFCASSYAGRDEQFFGPGTRLTVL.

The chain employs TRBV9 and TRBJ2-7; TRBD2 is a possible D gene (5 bases). This CDR3 region has 13 residues. Looked up from germline, CDR1 is SGDLS and CDR2 is YYNGEE. V shed 0 bases and J shed 3 bases, with 7 bases lying between them. The CDR3 DNA reads TGTGCCAGCAGCGTAGCTAGCAACTACGAGCAGTACTTC. This translates into CASSVASNYEQYF. The full variable domain, in which reference TRBV9 and TRBJ2-7 provide the parts outside the CDR3, is DSGVTQTPKHLITATGQRVTLRCSPRSGDLSVYWYQQSLDQGLQFLIQYYNGEERAKGNILERFSAQQFPDLHSELNLSSLELGDSALYFCASSVASNYEQYFGPGTRLTVT.

The chain joins TRBV5-4 to TRBJ1-1; D might be TRBD1 (5 bases). This CDR3 is built from 13 residues. V lost 4 bases, J lost 0 bases, and 7 bases lay in between. The germline V gene has CDR1 SGHNT and CDR2 YYREEE (reference sequence). The CDR3 spells CASSQTVNTEAFF. The CDR3 bases are TGTGCCAGCAGCCAGACAGTGAACACTGAAGCTTTCTTT. Full variable domain (remainder filled in from reference TRBV5-4 and TRBJ1-1): ETGVTQSPTHLIKTRGQQVTLRCSSQSGHNTVSWYQQALGQGPQFIFQYYREEENGRGNFPPRFSGLQFPNYSSELNVNALELDDSALYLCASSQTVNTEAFFGQGTRLTVV.

V usage is TRBV19 and J usage is TRBJ1-1; no clear D gene. This CDR3 is 13 amino acids long. CDR1 is LNHDA and CDR2 is SQIVND in the germline V gene (reference sequence). Trimming cost V 5 bases and J 2 bases, with 9 bases left between them. The CDR3 sequence is CASSPGPNTEAFF. CDR3 coding DNA: TGTGCCAGTAGTCCGGGTCCCAACACTGAAGCTTTCTTT.

The chain couples TRBV27 to TRBJ1-4; D gene unclear. CDR3 size: 14 residues. Germline V gene lookup returns CDR1 MNHEY and CDR2 SMNVEV (reference sequence). V lost 6 bases and J lost 3, with 11 bases in between. The CDR3 is CASSRGFANEKLFF. In nucleotides, the CDR3 is TGTGCCAGCAGCCGAGGGTTTGCTAATGAAAAACTGTTTTTT.

The chain joins TRBV9 to TRBJ2-7, with TRBD1 matching over 7 bases. V trimming: 5 bases; J trimming: 0 bases; junction bases outside the gene matches: 8. CDR1 and CDR2 from the germline V gene are SGDLS and YYNGEE. The CDR3 sequence is 15 residues long. In DNA form, the CDR3 reads TGTGCCAGCAGAATTCAGGGGGACAACTCCTACGAGCAGTACTTC. It is translated as CASRIQGDNSYEQYF.

This clone was counted once. The chain joins TRBV3-1 (or the pseudogene TRBV3-2) to TRBJ2-3; possible D gene TRBD2, 6 bases. The germline CDR1 and CDR2 sequences are LGHDT and YNNKEL (reference sequence). Trimming stripped 3 bases from V and 6 bases from J, with 25 bases between. The CDR3 covers 18 residues. DNA of the CDR3: TGTGCCAGCAGCCAGTCGGAAGGAGCGGGTTGGCCCTCGGATACGCAGTATTTT. It is translated as CASSQSEGAGWPSDTQYF.

The chain recombines TRBV5-4 with TRBJ2-7; 7 bases agree with TRBD2. CDR1 is SGHNT, CDR2 YYREEE, per germline (reference sequence). The V and J ends lost 4 bases and 5 bases, in that order; junction bases with no gene match: 12. The CDR3 is made up of 15 amino acids. The CDR3 here is CASSAPQGGFHEQYF. In DNA form, the CDR3 reads TGTGCCAGCAGCGCGCCGCAGGGAGGGTTCCACGAGCAGTACTTC.

The chain has TRBV6-5 and TRBJ2-7, with TRBD1 identical over 8 bases. Germline V gene sequence: CDR1 MNHEY, CDR2 SVGAGI. The CDR3 length is 14 residues. V lost 5 bases and J lost 4; bases outside the gene matches: 7. The CDR3 sequence is CASSLDRAGYEQYF. The DNA of the CDR3 is TGTGCCAGCAGTCTGGACAGGGCGGGGTACGAGCAGTACTTC.

The chain is built from TRBV19 and TRBJ2-7; possibly TRBD1 for D (5 bases). Per germline, CDR1 LNHDA and CDR2 SQIVND (reference sequence). Trimming removed 7 bases at V and 7 bases at J, with 20 bases between. This CDR3 region has 14 residues. CDR3 coding DNA: TGTGCCAGTACCACCGCTGGGGCAGTAGGAGAGCAGTACTTC. Residues: CASTTAGAVGEQYF.

The chain carries TRBV2 and TRBJ2-5; 7 bases are a match to TRBD2. Germline-derived CDR1 and CDR2 are SNHLY and FYNNEI. This CDR3 is built from 11 residues. J was trimmed by 5 bases and V by 9 bases; bases with no gene match: 3. The CDR3 region is CARGGRETQYF. CDR3 DNA: TGTGCCAGGGGGGGGAGGGAGACCCAGTACTTC.

The V call is TRBV11-2, the J call TRBJ1-6; a weak D match, TRBD1 (5 bases). This CDR3 contains 15 residues. In germline, CDR1 is SGHAT, CDR2 FQNNGV. Trimming took 5 bases from V and 10 from J, leaving 18 bases between them. CDR3 region: CASSPLQGGQSPLHF. The CDR3 nucleotides read TGTGCCAGCAGCCCCCTGCAGGGCGGTCAATCACCCCTCCACTTT.

The chain is built from TRBV18 and TRBJ1-2; D unclear. V gave up 4 bases and J gave up 4 bases, with 10 bases separating them. From germline, CDR1 is KGHSH and CDR2 LQKENI. CDR3 length: 13 residues. The CDR3 protein is CASSREVSYGYTF. The CDR3 coding sequence is TGTGCCAGCTCACGTGAGGTTTCCTATGGCTACACCTTC.

The rearrangement uses TRBV6-2 or TRBV6-3 and TRBJ2-7; weak D call: TRBD1 (6 bases). This CDR3 has 13 residues. Per the germline V gene, CDR1 is MNHEY and CDR2 is SVGEGT. V gave up 8 bases and J gave up 0 bases, with 11 bases separating them. The CDR3 nucleotides are TGTGCCAGCGGCCGGGACATCTCCTACGAGCAGTACGTC. Translation: CASGRDISYEQYV.

The chain uses TRBV9 and TRBJ2-1; D gene uncertain. The CDR3 is 12 residues long. Germline values: CDR1 SGDLS, CDR2 YYNGEE. Deletions cut 1 base from V and 8 bases from J, with 7 bases between. The CDR3 bases are TGTGCCAGCAGCGTAATTGAGCATGAGCAGTTCTTC. Its protein product is CASSVIEHEQFF. Variable domain in full (rest from reference TRBV9 and TRBJ2-1): DSGVTQTPKHLITATGQRVTLRCSPRSGDLSVYWYQQSLDQGLQFLIQYYNGEERAKGNILERFSAQQFPDLHSELNLSSLELGDSALYFCASSVIEHEQFFGPGTRLTVL.

A single count supports this clone. The chain is built from TRBV9 and TRBJ2-7, with 12 bases matching TRBD2. Germline CDR1 is SGDLS and CDR2 is YYNGEE. Unmatched junction bases numbered 5, after V lost 4 bases and J lost 6 bases. The CDR3 loop spans 14 amino acids. The CDR3 loop reads CASSPPGLAGEQYF. DNA for the CDR3: TGTGCCAGCAGCCCACCGGGACTAGCGGGCGAGCAGTACTTC.

V usage is TRBV12-5 and J usage is TRBJ2-3; tentatively, D is TRBD2 (7 bases). V was shortened by 6 bases and J by 2 bases, with 15 bases between the two germline ends. The CDR3 is 15 residues long. Germline V CDR1 and CDR2: LGHNT, FRNRAP. The DNA of the CDR3 is TGTGCTAGTGGCCGATCGGGGGGCCCCACAGATACGCAGTATTTT. This translates into CASGRSGGPTDTQYF.

The chain joins TRBV12-3 or TRBV12-4 to TRBJ2-3, with D perhaps TRBD1 (6 bases). Trimming cost V 5 bases and J 7 bases, with 10 bases left between them. The CDR3 is 12 amino acids. The chain's CDR3 is CASSHRVNTQYF. The CDR3 region has the DNA TGTGCCAGCAGTCACAGGGTGAATACGCAGTATTTT.

This rearrangement joins TRBV5-1 to TRBJ2-3; unclear D gene. Trimming cost V 1 base and J 0 bases, with 21 bases left between them. Germline-derived CDR1 and CDR2 are SGHRS and YFSETQ. The CDR3 covers 19 residues. The CDR3 sequence: CASSLKRSSQISSTDTQYF. The CDR3 DNA follows: TGCGCCAGCAGCTTGAAGAGGTCTAGTCAAATCTCTAGCACAGATACGCAGTATTTT.

This clone appeared once. V usage is TRBV11-2 and J usage is TRBJ2-1, with 10 bases aligning to TRBD2. The CDR3 is 17 amino acids. Germline V gene data show CDR1 as SGHAT and CDR2 as FQNNGV. V lost 2 bases to trimming and J lost 9 bases; unmatched junction nucleotides: 13. Here the CDR3 DNA reads TGTGCCAGCAGCTTATTTGAACTAGCGGGGTCAGGGGCTGAGCAGTTCTTC. This encodes CASSLFELAGSGAEQFF.

This clone appeared a single time. The chain recombines TRBV9 with TRBJ2-1; 9 nucleotides align to TRBD2. CDR1 SGDLS and CDR2 YYNGEE come from the germline V gene. The trim removed 9 bases at V and 0 bases at J, leaving 10 bases unmatched. The CDR3 is 16 residues long. The CDR3 nucleotides are TGTGCCACGAGGGGAGCGGGGGGCCACTCCTACAATGAGCAGTTCTTC. Protein product: CATRGAGGHSYNEQFF.

The chain uses TRBV9 and TRBJ2-2, with a weak D call TRBD2 (5 bases). This CDR3 is 14 amino acids long. Germline CDR1 reads SGDLS; CDR2 reads YYNGEE. The V end was cut by 5 bases, the J end by 1 base, with 9 bases between. The CDR3 DNA reads as TGTGCCAGCAGAAGAGGGAGGAACACCGGGGAGCTGTTTTTT. This translates into CASRRGRNTGELFF.

The chain couples TRBV5-1 to TRBJ2-5, with TRBD1 matching 10 bases. J gave up 5 bases and V 4 bases, and 5 bases lay outside the gene matches. From germline, CDR1 is SGHRS and CDR2 YFSETQ. The CDR3 covers 14 residues. CDR3 DNA sequence: TGCGCCAGCAGCCCGGGACAGGGGCGGGAGACCCAGTACTTC. As protein: CASSPGQGRETQYF.